This TCR beta chain is drawn from a study of regulatory T cells in long-lasting Graves disease. At the level of the study: Graves' patients diagnosed newly had used antithyroid drugs under 3 months. Study-level results: Small sample size may have lowered accuracy.

The time point is: newly diagnosed GD, antithyroid drugs for less than 3 months. RNA from PBMCs was the source of the TCR library. CDR1 is KGHSH, CDR2 LQKENI, per germline. The V gene lost 6 bases and the J gene lost 8 bases, with 19 bases spanning the gap. The CDR3 is 14 amino acids. CDR3-region Arm-PCR and iRepertoire HTBI primers produced the TCR beta libraries. TCRdb reprocessed the multiplex PCR reads with MiXCR, giving one entry per CDR3 protein. The data show 400,000 to 500,000 distinct CDR3 sequences, with 15% to 20% seen just once and around 10% held by the top ten. With respect to this clonotype: What it binds is unknown.

The sample also formed part of further work on T cells in Graves' hyperthyroidism and ophthalmopathy.

The source was peripheral blood mononuclear cells (PBMCs), collected at new diagnosis, from a patient treated with antithyroid drugs. This clonotype originated in a woman in her twenties or thirties with Graves disease. This chain links TRBV18 with TRBJ1-2; D may be TRBD1 (6 bases). The DNA of the CDR3 is TGTGCCAGCTCCCCCCGGGGCAGGGGTTCCGGCTACACCTTC. Protein sequence: CASSPRGRGSGYTF.